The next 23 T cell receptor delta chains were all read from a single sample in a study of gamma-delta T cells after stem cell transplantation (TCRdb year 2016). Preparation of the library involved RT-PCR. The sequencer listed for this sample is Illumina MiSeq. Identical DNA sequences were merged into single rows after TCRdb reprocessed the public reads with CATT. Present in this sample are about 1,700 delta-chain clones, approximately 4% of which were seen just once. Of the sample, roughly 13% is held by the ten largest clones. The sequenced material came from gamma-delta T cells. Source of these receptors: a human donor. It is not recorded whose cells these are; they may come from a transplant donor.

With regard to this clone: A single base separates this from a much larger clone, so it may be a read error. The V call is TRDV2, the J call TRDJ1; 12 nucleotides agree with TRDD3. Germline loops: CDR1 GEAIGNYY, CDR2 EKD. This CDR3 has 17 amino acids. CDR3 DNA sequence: TGTGCCAGTGACTCTCTGGGGGATACGGAGGACACCGATAAACTCATCTTT. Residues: CASDSLGDTEDTDKLIF.

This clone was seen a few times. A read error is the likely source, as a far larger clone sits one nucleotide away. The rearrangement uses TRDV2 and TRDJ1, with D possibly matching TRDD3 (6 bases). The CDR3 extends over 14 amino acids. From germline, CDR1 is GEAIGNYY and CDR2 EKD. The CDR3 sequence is CARDMMGASDKLIF. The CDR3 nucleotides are TGTGCCCGTGACATGATGGGGGCCAGCGATAAACTCATCTTT.

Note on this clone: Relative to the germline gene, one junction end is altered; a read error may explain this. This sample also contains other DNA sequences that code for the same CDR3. The CDR3 sequence is CACDTLGDLTDKLIF. The CDR3 DNA is TGTGCCTGCGACACACTGGGGGACCTCACCGATAAACTCATCTTT. The rearrangement uses TRDV2 and TRDJ1; 9 bases align to TRDD3. Looked up from germline, CDR1 is GEAIGNYY and CDR2 is EKD. The CDR3 length is 15 residues.

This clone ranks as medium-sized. CDR3 loop: CACDPLGQQPTDKLIF. The CDR3 DNA reads as TGTGCCTGTGATCCCCTGGGGCAACAACCTACCGATAAACTCATCTTT. V is TRDV2 and J is TRDJ1, with D tentatively TRDD3 (6 bases). Germline values: CDR1 GEAIGNYY, CDR2 EKD. CDR3 length equals 16 residues. The ends were cut back, 4 bases at V and 2 bases at J, with 19 bases in the middle.

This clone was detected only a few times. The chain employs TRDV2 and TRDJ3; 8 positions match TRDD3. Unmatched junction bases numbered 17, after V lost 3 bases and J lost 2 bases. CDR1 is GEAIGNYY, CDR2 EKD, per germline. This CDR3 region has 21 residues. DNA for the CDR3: TGTGCCTGTGACGCCGGTTTTGGGGGGATAAGTTCCACCTGGGACACCCGACAGATGTTTTTC. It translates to CACDAGFGGISSTWDTRQMFF.

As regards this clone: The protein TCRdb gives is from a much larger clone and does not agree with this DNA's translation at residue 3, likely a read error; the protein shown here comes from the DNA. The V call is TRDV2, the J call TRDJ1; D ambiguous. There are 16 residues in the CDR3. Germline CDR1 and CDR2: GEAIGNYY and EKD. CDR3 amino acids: CARDTMGPQSTDKLIF. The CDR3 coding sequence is TGTGCCCGTGACACTATGGGTCCTCAGTCCACCGATAAACTCATCTTT.

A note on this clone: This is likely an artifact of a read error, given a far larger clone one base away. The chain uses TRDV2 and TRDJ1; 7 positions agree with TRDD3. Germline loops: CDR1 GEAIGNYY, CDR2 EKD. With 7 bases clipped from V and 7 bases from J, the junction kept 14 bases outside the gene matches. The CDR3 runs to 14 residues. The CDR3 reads CACDGPGDYGKLIF. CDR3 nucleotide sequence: TGTGCCTGCGATGGCCCGGGGGATTATGGTAAACTCATCTTT.

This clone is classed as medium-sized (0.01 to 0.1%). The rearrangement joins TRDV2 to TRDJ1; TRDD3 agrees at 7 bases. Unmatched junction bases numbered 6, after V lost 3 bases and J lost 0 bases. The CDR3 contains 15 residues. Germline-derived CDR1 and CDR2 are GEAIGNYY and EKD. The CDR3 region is CACDPLGTNTDKLIF. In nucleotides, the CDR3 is TGTGCCTGTGACCCACTGGGGACCAACACCGATAAACTCATCTTT.

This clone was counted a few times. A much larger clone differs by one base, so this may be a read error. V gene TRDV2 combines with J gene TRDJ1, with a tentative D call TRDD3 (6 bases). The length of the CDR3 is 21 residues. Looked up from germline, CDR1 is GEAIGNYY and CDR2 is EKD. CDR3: CACGTVSSPGDAEEYTDKLIF. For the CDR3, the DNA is TGTGCCTGTGGCACCGTTTCCTCCCCTGGGGACGCCGAAGAGTACACCGATAAACTCATCTTT.

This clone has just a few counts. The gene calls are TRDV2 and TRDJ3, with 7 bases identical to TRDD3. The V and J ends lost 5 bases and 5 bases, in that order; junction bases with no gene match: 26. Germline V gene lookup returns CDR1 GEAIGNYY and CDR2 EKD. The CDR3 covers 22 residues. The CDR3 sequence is CACGTLPNSHWGLGRDTRQMFF. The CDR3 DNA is TGTGCCTGTGGCACTCTTCCCAACTCTCACTGGGGCCTAGGCCGGGACACCCGACAGATGTTTTTC.

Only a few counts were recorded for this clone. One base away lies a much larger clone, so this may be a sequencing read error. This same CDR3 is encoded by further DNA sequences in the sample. CDR3 sequence: CACDTVGPMGHTDKLIF. CDR3 DNA sequence: TGTGCCTGTGACACGGTGGGACCCATGGGCCACACCGACAAACTCATCTTT. The chain recombines TRDV2 with TRDJ1; D is uncertain. CDR1 GEAIGNYY and CDR2 EKD come from the germline V gene. The CDR3 has 17 amino acids.

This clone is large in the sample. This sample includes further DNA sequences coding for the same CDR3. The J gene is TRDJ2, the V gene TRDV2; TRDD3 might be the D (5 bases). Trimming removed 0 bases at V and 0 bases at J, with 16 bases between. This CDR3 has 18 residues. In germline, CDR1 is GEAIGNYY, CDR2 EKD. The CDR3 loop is CACDTVRGVPSLTAQLFF. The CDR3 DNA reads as TGTGCCTGTGACACCGTCCGGGGGGTCCCCTCTTTGACAGCACAACTCTTCTTT.

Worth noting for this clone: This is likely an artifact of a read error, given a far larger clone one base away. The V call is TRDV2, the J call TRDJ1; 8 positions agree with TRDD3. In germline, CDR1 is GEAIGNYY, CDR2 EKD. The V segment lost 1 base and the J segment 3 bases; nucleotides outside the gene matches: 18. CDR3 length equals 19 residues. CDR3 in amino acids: CACDTISHTGGLYADKLIF. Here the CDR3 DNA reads TGTGCCTGTGACACAATCTCGCATACTGGGGGCCTGTACGCCGATAAACTCATCTTT.

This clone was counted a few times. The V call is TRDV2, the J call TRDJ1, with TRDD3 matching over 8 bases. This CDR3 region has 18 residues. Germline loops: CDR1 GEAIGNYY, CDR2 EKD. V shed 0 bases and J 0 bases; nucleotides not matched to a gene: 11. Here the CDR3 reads CACDTGLLGALYTDKLIF. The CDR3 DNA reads TGTGCCTGTGACACCGGACTACTGGGGGCCCTGTACACCGATAAACTCATCTTT.

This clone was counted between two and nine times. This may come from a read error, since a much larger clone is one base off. CDR3: CACDLVLGDMLETDKLIF. The CDR3 DNA follows: TGTGCCTGTGATCTTGTACTGGGGGATATGCTTGAGACCGATAAACTCATCTTT. V usage is TRDV2 and J usage is TRDJ1, with TRDD3 matching over 11 bases. Germline V gene data show CDR1 as GEAIGNYY and CDR2 as EKD. With 4 bases clipped from V and 2 bases from J, the junction kept 14 bases outside the gene matches. This CDR3 spans 18 amino acids.

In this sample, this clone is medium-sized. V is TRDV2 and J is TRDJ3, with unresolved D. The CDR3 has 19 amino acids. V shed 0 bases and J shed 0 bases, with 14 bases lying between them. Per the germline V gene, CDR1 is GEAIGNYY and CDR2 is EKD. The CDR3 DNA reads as TGTGCCTGTGACACCGGTGGGTCCCTAGGCTCCTGGGACACCCGACAGATGTTTTTC. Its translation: CACDTGGSLGSWDTRQMFF.

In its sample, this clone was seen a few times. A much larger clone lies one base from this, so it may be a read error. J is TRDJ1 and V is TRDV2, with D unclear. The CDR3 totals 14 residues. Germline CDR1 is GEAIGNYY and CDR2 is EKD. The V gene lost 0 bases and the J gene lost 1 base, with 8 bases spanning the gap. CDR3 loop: CACDTVHCTDKLIF. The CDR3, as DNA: TGTGCCTGTGACACCGTCCATTGCACCGATAAACTCATCTTT.

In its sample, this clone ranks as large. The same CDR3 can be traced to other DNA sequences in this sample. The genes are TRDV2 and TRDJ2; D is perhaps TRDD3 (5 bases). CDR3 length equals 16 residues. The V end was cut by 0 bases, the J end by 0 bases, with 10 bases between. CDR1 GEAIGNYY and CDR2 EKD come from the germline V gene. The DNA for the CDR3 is TGTGCCTGTGACACCGTAGGGGGCCCTTTGACAGCACAACTCTTCTTT. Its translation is CACDTVGGPLTAQLFF.

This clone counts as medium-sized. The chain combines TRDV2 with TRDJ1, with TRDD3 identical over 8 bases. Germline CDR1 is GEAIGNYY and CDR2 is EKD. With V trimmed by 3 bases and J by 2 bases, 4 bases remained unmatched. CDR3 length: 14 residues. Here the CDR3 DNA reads TGTGCCTGTGACCGACTGGGGGGGACCGATAAACTCATCTTT. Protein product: CACDRLGGTDKLIF.

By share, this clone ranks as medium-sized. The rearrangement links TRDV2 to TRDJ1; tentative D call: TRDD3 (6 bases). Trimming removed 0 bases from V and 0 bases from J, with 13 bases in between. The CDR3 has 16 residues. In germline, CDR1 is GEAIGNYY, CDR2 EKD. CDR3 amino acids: CACDTVGGGNTDKLIF. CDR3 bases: TGTGCCTGTGACACCGTAGGTGGGGGGAACACCGATAAACTCATCTTT.

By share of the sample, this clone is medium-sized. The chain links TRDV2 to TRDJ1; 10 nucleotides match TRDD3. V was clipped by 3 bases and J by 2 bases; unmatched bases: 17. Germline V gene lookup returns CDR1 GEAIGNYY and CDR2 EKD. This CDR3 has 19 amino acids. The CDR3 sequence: CACDAVLGDPSPKTDKLIF. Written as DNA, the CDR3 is TGTGCCTGTGACGCGGTACTGGGGGATCCTTCCCCAAAAACCGATAAACTCATCTTT.

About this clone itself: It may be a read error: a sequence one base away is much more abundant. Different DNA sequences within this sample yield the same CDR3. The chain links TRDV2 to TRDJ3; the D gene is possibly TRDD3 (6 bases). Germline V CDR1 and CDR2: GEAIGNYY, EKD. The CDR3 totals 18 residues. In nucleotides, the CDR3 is TGTGCCTGTGACACCGGGGATGCGAGCTCCTGGGACACCCGGCAGATGTTTTTC. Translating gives CACDTGDASSWDTRQMFF.

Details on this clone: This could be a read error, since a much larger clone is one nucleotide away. The CDR3 loop reads CACDTLFTGRRGYTDKLIF. The CDR3 bases are TGTGCCTGTGACACCCTGTTTACTGGGAGACGGGGGTACACCGATAAACTCATCTTT. The chain employs TRDV2 and TRDJ1; TRDD3 is a possible D gene (6 bases). The CDR3 contains 19 residues. Germline CDR1 reads GEAIGNYY; CDR2 reads EKD. Trimming cost V 0 bases and J 0 bases, with 22 bases left between them.